This TCR beta chain originates from a study of cytomegalovirus exposure and HLA in healthy donors. Note on this clone: The antigen is undetermined.

The V and J ends lost 6 bases and 5 bases, in that order; junction bases with no gene match: 10. The CDR3 runs 15 residues. The germline gives CDR1 MNHEY, CDR2 SMNVEV (reference sequence). Study-wide results and limits: In a later analysis, at a false discovery rate of 0.05, approximately 16,000 TCR beta sequences were associated with HLA alleles. Accurate prediction of most subjects' HLA-A and HLA-B alleles from TCR beta sequences was reported.

This PCR relied on a set of 60 Vbeta primers and 13 Jbeta primers. The data were produced by immunoSEQ multiplex PCR, yet TCRdb's version contains in-frame clones alone and is incomplete. The repertoire holds 130,000 or so clones, with around 77% as singletons. Sequences were obtained from PBMCs. This chain joins TRBV27 and TRBJ1-2; TRBD1 matches 9 bases. The clonotype was recovered from a man aged 25-40 years in good health and CMV-seronegative. In DNA form, the CDR3 reads TGTGCCAGCAGCCTACAGGGGGCTGATGGTTATGGCTACACCTTC. This encodes CASSLQGADGYGYTF.